Listed here are 30 T cell receptor beta chains from one sample, sequenced in a study of blood T cell repertoires in COVID-19 (dated by TCRdb to 2018 to 2021). Library preparation employed the immunoSEQ multiplex PCR assay. TCRdb took this table from immuneACCESS and kept in-frame rearrangements with V and J called. Such tables lack part of the clones; where checked against another copy, unresolved V genes explain under half of the gap, and the rest is unexplained. The sample has around 130,000 clones on record, less than 90% of them singletons. About 2.5% of the sample goes to the ten largest clones. The sequencing input was PBMCs or T cells enriched from blood (not recorded which). The receptors originated from a woman in her fifties or sixties who had recovered from COVID-19.

The chain uses TRBV29-1 and TRBJ2-5; TRBD1 aligns across 10 bases. There are 15 residues in the CDR3. V lost 1 base to trimming and J lost 1 base; unmatched junction nucleotides: 3. The V gene's germline CDR1 is SQVTM and CDR2 ANQGSEA. Here the CDR3 reads CSVEGDRGIQETQYF. CDR3 sequence (DNA): TGCAGCGTTGAAGGGGACAGGGGTATCCAAGAGACCCAGTACTTC.

The genes are TRBV29-1 and TRBJ2-7; D is possibly TRBD1 (5 bases). V lost 2 bases, J lost 2 bases, and 13 bases lay in between. The CDR3 totals 14 residues. Germline V gives CDR1 SQVTM, CDR2 ANQGSEA. CDR3 nucleotides: TGCAGCGTTGAACTCCGACAGAGACCCTACGAGCAGTACTTC. It encodes CSVELRQRPYEQYF.

The rearrangement joins TRBV20-1 to TRBJ2-5, with TRBD2 identical over 8 bases. The CDR3 consists of 18 residues. Germline-derived CDR1 and CDR2 are DFQATT and SNEGSKA (reference sequence). V lost 3 bases and J lost 5; bases outside the gene matches: 20. This CDR3 reads CSASNTEAGGPRRETQYF. CDR3 in DNA: TGCAGTGCTAGTAATACGGAGGCGGGGGGCCCTCGCCGGGAGACCCAGTACTTC.

A few counts support this clone. The gene calls are TRBV7-9 and TRBJ1-2; D is uncertain. The CDR3 has 14 amino acids. The germline CDR1 and CDR2 sequences are SEHNR and FQNEAQ (reference sequence). V was pared by 1 base and J by 5 bases, with 11 bases between. The CDR3 DNA reads as TGTGCCAGCAGCTTAGGTAGAGGATCGTATGGCTACACCTTC. Encoded protein: CASSLGRGSYGYTF.

This chain joins TRBV19 and TRBJ1-1; D is possibly TRBD1 (6 bases). The V end lost 9 bases, the J end lost 6 bases, and 17 bases lay between the germline ends. The CDR3 runs to 13 residues. The V gene's germline CDR1 is LNHDA and CDR2 SQIVND (reference sequence). DNA for the CDR3: TGTGCCAGCGAAGAGGGGGGACTAGCTGAAGCTTTCTTT. As protein: CASEEGGLAEAFF.

V is TRBV13 and J is TRBJ2-7; the D gene is possibly TRBD2 (6 bases). Trimming removed 5 bases at V and 0 bases at J, with 11 bases between. CDR1 and CDR2 from the germline V gene are PRHDT and FYEKMQ (reference sequence). The CDR3 totals 14 residues. The CDR3 DNA is TGTGCCAGCAGCGGGACTCCGGTCTCCTACGAGCAGTACTTC. Its translation: CASSGTPVSYEQYF.

This rearrangement joins TRBV29-1 to TRBJ1-2; TRBD1 is a possible D gene (5 bases). Germline CDR1 is SQVTM and CDR2 is ANQGSEA. The CDR3 runs 14 residues. Trimming stripped 3 bases from V and 5 bases from J, with 16 bases between. The CDR3 DNA reads as TGCAGCGTTGATCCGGAGGGGACGGGGTATGGCTACACCTTC. Its translation: CSVDPEGTGYGYTF. Full variable domain (remainder filled in from reference TRBV29-1 and TRBJ1-2): SAVISQKPSRDICQRGTSLTIQCQVDSQVTMMFWYRQQPGQSLTLIATANQGSEATYESGFVIDKFPISRPNLTFSTLTVSNMSPEDSSIYLCSVDPEGTGYGYTFGSGTRLTVV.

This clone was observed a few times. The chain carries TRBV19 and TRBJ1-2; D gene unclear. The CDR3 has 12 residues. The V and J ends lost 5 bases and 3 bases respectively, with 7 bases between them. CDR1 is LNHDA, CDR2 SQIVND, per germline (reference sequence). The CDR3 DNA reads as TGTGCCAGTAGTGCGTACGACTATGGCTACACCTTC. Translation: CASSAYDYGYTF.

The rearrangement links TRBV3-1 (or the pseudogene TRBV3-2) to TRBJ2-5; D unclear. Trimming cost V 4 bases and J 7 bases, with 13 bases left between them. The CDR3 runs 13 residues. Germline V gene sequence: CDR1 LGHDT, CDR2 YNNKEL (reference sequence). The CDR3 DNA reads as TGTGCCAGCAGCCCTCGAGGCCTAGGGACCCAGTACTTC. As protein: CASSPRGLGTQYF.

The chain combines TRBV7-2 with TRBJ2-3; 8 bases match TRBD2. This CDR3 contains 17 residues. Trimming took 1 base from V and 3 from J; bases not matched to a gene: 9. Germline-derived CDR1 and CDR2 are SGHTA and FQGNSA. The CDR3 region is CASSLVRGGGRTDTQYF. The DNA for the CDR3 is TGTGCCAGCAGCTTAGTTCGGGGGGGAGGAAGGACAGATACGCAGTATTTT.

V and J are TRBV7-9 and TRBJ1-1; D gene ambiguous. The germline V gene has CDR1 SEHNR and CDR2 FQNEAQ (reference sequence). V dropped 1 base and J dropped 6 bases, with 9 bases sitting between them. The CDR3 is 13 residues long. Here the CDR3 DNA reads TGTGCCAGCAGCTTAGGGCGGAAACCTGAAGCTTTCTTT. It encodes CASSLGRKPEAFF.

The chain recombines TRBV11-2 with TRBJ1-2; D remains unclear. Trimming removed 2 bases from V and 1 base from J, with 8 bases in between. In germline, CDR1 is SGHAT, CDR2 FQNNGV. The CDR3 runs to 14 residues. The CDR3 protein is CASSLYTVNYGYTF. As DNA, the CDR3 is TGTGCCAGCAGCTTATATACAGTTAACTATGGCTACACCTTC.

This rearrangement joins TRBV2 to TRBJ1-3, with D tentatively TRBD1 (5 bases). Germline CDR1 SNHLY, CDR2 FYNNEI. The CDR3 is 16 amino acids. The ends were cut back, 4 bases at V and 1 base at J, with 14 bases in the middle. CDR3 sequence (DNA): TGTGCCAGCAGTGCGCGACAGCTCGGATCTGGAAACACCATATATTTT. Its translation is CASSARQLGSGNTIYF.

Worth noting for this clone: Mismatch with germline at one junction end may stem from a read error. Additional DNA sequences in this sample encode the identical CDR3. The chain joins TRBV5-1 to TRBJ2-2; D perhaps matches TRBD1 (6 bases). CDR3 length equals 14 residues. The V gene's germline CDR1 is SGHRS and CDR2 YFSETQ. CDR3 sequence: CASSTGQYTGELFF. The CDR3, as DNA: TGCGCTAGCAGCACTGGACAGTACACCGGGGAGCTGTTTTTT.

The chain has TRBV19 and TRBJ1-3; D is possibly TRBD1 (6 bases). CDR1 LNHDA and CDR2 SQIVND come from the germline V gene (reference sequence). V shed 7 bases and J shed 2 bases, with 12 bases lying between them. The CDR3 runs 14 residues. CDR3 DNA: TGTGCCAGTAACGTACAGGGACCTGGAAACACCATATATTTT. This codes for CASNVQGPGNTIYF.

This clone was observed once. The rearrangement joins TRBV6-5 to TRBJ2-7; 11 nucleotides agree with TRBD1. There are 14 residues in the CDR3. Looked up from germline, CDR1 is MNHEY and CDR2 is SVGAGI. V gave up 5 bases and J gave up 4 bases; unmatched junction bases: 4. The CDR3 coding sequence is TGTGCCAGCAGTCCCCGGGACAGGGGGTACGAGCAGTACTTC. This translates into CASSPRDRGYEQYF.

The chain uses TRBV27 and TRBJ2-7, with 7 bases fitting TRBD1. The length of the CDR3 is 14 residues. Trimming at V came to 5 bases and at J to 5 bases, leaving 9 bases not matched to a gene. Germline CDR1 MNHEY, CDR2 SMNVEV (reference sequence). CDR3 DNA sequence: TGTGCCAGCAGTAACCGGGACAGTTCCCACGAGCAGTACTTC. Translating gives CASSNRDSSHEQYF.

V gene TRBV6-6 combines with J gene TRBJ1-4; D unclear. CDR3 length equals 15 residues. Trimming removed 5 bases at V and 8 bases at J, with 18 bases between. The germline V gene encodes CDR1 MNHNY and CDR2 SVGAGI (reference sequence). The CDR3 DNA reads TGTGCCAGCAGTAGAGTCAACCTGGGAGGCGAAAAACTGTTTTTT. Protein sequence: CASSRVNLGGEKLFF.

The chain recombines TRBV19 with TRBJ1-4; D gene ambiguous. Germline V gene lookup returns CDR1 LNHDA and CDR2 SQIVND (reference sequence). Trimming shortened V by 11 bases and J by 8 bases, and 12 bases separated the two germline ends. This CDR3 is built from 11 residues. The CDR3 is CADTEAEKLFF. CDR3 DNA: TGTGCCGATACGGAGGCGGAAAAACTGTTTTTT. Using reference TRBV19 and TRBJ1-4 for the parts outside the CDR3, the full variable domain is DGGITQSPKYLFRKEGQNVTLSCEQNLNHDAMYWYRQDPGQGLRLIYYSQIVNDFQKGDIAEGYSVSREKKESFPLTVTSAQKNPTAFYLCADTEAEKLFFGSGTQLSVL.

V and J are TRBV7-6 and TRBJ2-7, with TRBD2 matching 10 bases. CDR3 length equals 15 residues. The V and J ends lost 1 base and 3 bases, in that order; junction bases with no gene match: 3. Germline lookup yields CDR1 SGHVS and CDR2 FNYEAQ. CDR3 loop: CASSLEVAGGYEQYF. The CDR3 nucleotides read TGTGCCAGCAGCTTAGAAGTAGCGGGGGGCTACGAGCAGTACTTC.

The chain carries TRBV16 and TRBJ2-4, with 10 bases lining up with TRBD1. Trimming took 3 bases from V and 0 from J; bases not matched to a gene: 5. Germline CDR1 is KGHSY and CDR2 is FQNENV. CDR3 size: 17 residues. The CDR3 nucleotides are TGTGCCAGCAGCCAGCCCGGGACAGGGGTAGCCAAAAACATTCAGTACTTC. Protein sequence: CASSQPGTGVAKNIQYF.

This chain's CDR3 is CASSQNQRGDGYTF. CDR3 coding DNA: TGTGCCAGCAGCCAAAATCAACGGGGAGATGGCTACACCTTC. The rearrangement uses TRBV3-1 (or the pseudogene TRBV3-2) and TRBJ1-2; D not certain. The CDR3 is 14 residues long. CDR1 and CDR2 (germline): LGHDT, YNNKEL (reference sequence). V was trimmed by 2 bases and J by 6 bases, leaving 13 bases between them.

The genes are TRBV3-1 (or the pseudogene TRBV3-2) and TRBJ1-3; D uncertain. Germline CDR1 and CDR2: LGHDT and YNNKEL (reference sequence). The length of the CDR3 is 17 residues. The ends were cut back, 0 bases at V and 2 bases at J, with 14 bases in the middle. In nucleotides, the CDR3 is TGTGCCAGCAGCCAAGATCAGACGGGGAGGGCTGGAAACACCATATATTTT. Encoded protein: CASSQDQTGRAGNTIYF.

The chain joins TRBV11-2 to TRBJ2-2; D call uncertain. The CDR3 length is 15 residues. From germline, CDR1 is SGHAT and CDR2 FQNNGV. The V end was cut by 4 bases, the J end by 2 bases, with 11 bases between. The CDR3 sequence: CASSSVEENTGELFF. The CDR3 nucleotides are TGTGCCAGCAGCTCGGTTGAAGAAAACACCGGGGAGCTGTTTTTT.

The chain has TRBV5-8 and TRBJ2-1; 12 bases are a match to TRBD2. The CDR3 is 16 amino acids. Germline V CDR1 and CDR2: SGHTS, YDEGEE. J lost 12 bases, V lost 3 bases, and 13 bases had no gene match. The CDR3 loop is CASSYYPSGGATRQFF. For the CDR3, the DNA is TGTGCCAGCAGCTACTACCCTAGCGGGGGGGCTACTCGGCAGTTCTTC.

This chain connects TRBV29-1 to TRBJ2-7; D unresolved. Trimming left V 1 base short and J 6 bases short, with 7 bases between. The CDR3 loop spans 11 amino acids. CDR1 is SQVTM, CDR2 ANQGSEA, per germline. CDR3 sequence: CSVEAGGEQYF. Here the CDR3 DNA reads TGCAGCGTTGAAGCGGGTGGCGAGCAGTACTTC.

The chain employs TRBV20-1 and TRBJ2-5; no definite D call. CDR3 length: 11 amino acids. Looked up from germline, CDR1 is DFQATT and CDR2 is SNEGSKA (reference sequence). V lost 5 bases and J lost 10, with 14 bases in between. The CDR3 protein is CSALPNRVQYF. CDR3 DNA sequence: TGCAGTGCTCTTCCCAACCGGGTCCAGTACTTC.

This chain links TRBV5-1 with TRBJ2-7; 7 bases map to TRBD1. Germline-derived CDR1 and CDR2 are SGHRS and YFSETQ. CDR3 length: 14 residues. V lost 4 bases, J lost 0 bases, and 4 bases stayed unmatched. CDR3 coding DNA: TGCGCCAGCAGCGGCCGGGACAGCTCCTACGAGCAGTACTTC. Translated, it gives CASSGRDSSYEQYF.

The chain employs TRBV9 and TRBJ2-7, with TRBD2 as a possible D gene (6 bases). Germline values: CDR1 SGDLS, CDR2 YYNGEE. Deletions cut 4 bases from V and 0 bases from J, with 14 bases between. This CDR3 spans 15 amino acids. CDR3 nucleotides: TGTGCCAGCAGCCCGGTCGCCGGGGGCTCCTACGAGCAGTACTTC. Residues: CASSPVAGGSYEQYF.

The J gene is TRBJ1-2, the V gene TRBV18; tentatively, D is TRBD1 (6 bases). The V gene lost 3 bases and the J gene lost 2 bases, with 16 bases spanning the gap. Germline CDR1 is KGHSH and CDR2 is LQKENI. CDR3 size: 16 residues. DNA for the CDR3: TGTGCCAGCTCACCCCCCTCAGGGGTTGACAACTATGGCTACACCTTC. Its protein is CASSPPSGVDNYGYTF.